The 22 T cell receptor beta chains below were found in one sample sequenced in a study of CXCR3-negative and CXCR3-positive naive CD8 T cells. Libraries were UMI-labeled 5' RACE TRB cDNA. TCRdb reanalyzed the 5' RACE reads and collapses them to one entry per CDR3 protein, without DNA. This repertoire includes just under 9,000 distinct CDR3 sequences. The sample was naive CXCR3- CD8+ T cells from blood. Sample subset: CD45RO-CCR7+CD27+CD95- naive CD8+ T cells lacking CXCR3 (TNR3-). The receptor set was obtained from a human donor in good health. Some clones in this sample may be carry-over from other donors' samples.

V usage is TRBV9 and J usage is TRBJ2-7; the TRBD1 assignment by TCRdb is unverifiable without DNA. Germline V gene lookup returns CDR1 SGDLS and CDR2 YYNGEE. The CDR3 contains 15 residues. The CDR3 loop reads CASSVTAARGDEQYF.

J is TRBJ2-1 and V is TRBV20-1. The germline V gene has CDR1 DFQATT and CDR2 SNEGSKA (reference sequence). This CDR3 is built from 14 residues. The chain's CDR3 is CSARDLGRPNEQFF.

This clonotype is labeled medium-sized based on frequency. The V gene is TRBV4-1, the J gene TRBJ2-1. The CDR3 is made up of 14 amino acids. CDR1 is MGHRA and CDR2 is YSYEKL in the germline V gene. CDR3 residues: CASSPQVVWDEQFF.

Measured by frequency, this clonotype is medium-sized (0.01 to 0.1%). This chain connects TRBV12-3 or TRBV12-4 to TRBJ2-3. The CDR3 length is 15 residues. CDR3 residues: CASTRSVSSTDTQYF.

By frequency, this clonotype is medium-sized. The gene calls are TRBV20-1 and TRBJ2-7; TCRdb outputs TRBD2, but without DNA this stays unchecked. CDR3 length equals 15 residues. Per the germline V gene, CDR1 is DFQATT and CDR2 is SNEGSKA (reference sequence). The CDR3 reads CSARELLAGNFQQYF.

This clonotype is medium-sized by frequency. The chain uses TRBV7-9 and TRBJ2-3. Germline CDR1 SEHNR, CDR2 FQNEAQ (reference sequence). The CDR3 totals 12 residues. The CDR3 region is CASSHQVDTQYF.

The chain links TRBV20-1 to TRBJ2-1; TCRdb designates TRBD1, a call that cannot be tested without DNA. Germline CDR1 reads DFQATT; CDR2 reads SNEGSKA (reference sequence). CDR3 length: 15 amino acids. The CDR3 sequence: CSAILGEIWSHEQFF.

This clonotype is labeled medium-sized based on frequency. The gene calls are TRBV28 and TRBJ2-2; there is no DNA to check the TCRdb D call of TRBD1. The CDR3 has 16 residues. Germline CDR1 reads MDHEN; CDR2 reads SYDVKM. The CDR3 loop is CASSLPGVANTGELFF.

In terms of frequency, this clonotype is medium-sized. The chain is built from TRBV12-3 or TRBV12-4 and TRBJ2-2. There are 14 residues in the CDR3. This CDR3 is CASSLGQSTGELFF.

This clonotype is classed as medium-sized by frequency. V gene TRBV7-2 combines with J gene TRBJ1-2; as DNA is missing, the TRBD1 call by TCRdb cannot be tested. This CDR3 spans 16 amino acids. In germline, CDR1 is SGHTA, CDR2 FQGNSA. The CDR3 loop reads CASSPPPLSSPYGYTF.

The chain couples TRBV29-1 to TRBJ2-3; TCRdb outputs TRBD1, but without DNA this stays unchecked. The CDR3 extends over 13 amino acids. Germline V gene lookup returns CDR1 SQVTM and CDR2 ANQGSEA. The CDR3 is CSAERQGADTQYF.

This clonotype shows up as medium-sized by frequency. The rearrangement links TRBV29-1 to TRBJ2-5; the TCRdb call, TRBD1, lacks DNA for checking. Germline loops: CDR1 SQVTM, CDR2 ANQGSEA. The CDR3 contains 12 residues. CDR3 sequence reads: CSVEKGEETQYF. The full variable domain, rest sourced from reference TRBV29-1 and TRBJ2-5, is SAVISQKPSRDICQRGTSLTIQCQVDSQVTMMFWYRQQPGQSLTLIATANQGSEATYESGFVIDKFPISRPNLTFSTLTVSNMSPEDSSIYLCSVEKGEETQYFGPGTRLLVL.

Judged by frequency, this clonotype is medium-sized. The chain employs TRBV5-1 and TRBJ2-1; as DNA is missing, the TRBD2 call by TCRdb cannot be tested. The CDR3 totals 17 residues. From germline, CDR1 is SGHRS and CDR2 YFSETQ. The CDR3 protein is CASSRPSGRERYNEQFF.

The V gene is TRBV6-5, the J gene TRBJ1-2; lacking DNA, the TRBD1 call made by TCRdb goes unchecked. Germline V gives CDR1 MNHEY, CDR2 SVGAGI. CDR3 size: 12 residues. CDR3 amino acids: CASSWEGNGYTF.

The chain combines TRBV12-3 or TRBV12-4 with TRBJ2-7. The CDR3 consists of 15 residues. The chain's CDR3 is CASSLGQGGSYEQYF.

In terms of frequency, this clonotype is medium-sized. The CDR3 loop reads CSVVDRDRTYEQYF. The gene calls are TRBV29-1 and TRBJ2-7; with no DNA, the TCRdb D assignment of TRBD1 cannot be verified. Germline V CDR1 and CDR2: SQVTM, ANQGSEA. The CDR3 runs to 14 residues.

This clonotype is deemed medium-sized by its frequency. The rearrangement joins TRBV10-3 to TRBJ2-1; there is no DNA to check the TCRdb D call of TRBD2. Germline V lookup: CDR1 ENHRY, CDR2 SYGVKD. The CDR3 has 16 amino acids. The CDR3 spells CAISGAGTSGYNEQFF.

The CDR3 here is CSARDYLGYQETQYF. The genes are TRBV20-1 and TRBJ2-5. CDR1 and CDR2 from the germline V gene are DFQATT and SNEGSKA (reference sequence). The CDR3 totals 15 residues.

The chain uses TRBV5-1 and TRBJ2-7; TCRdb lists TRBD2, though no DNA is available to test this call. This CDR3 is built from 17 residues. Germline CDR1 is SGHRS and CDR2 is YFSETQ. CDR3 region: CASSPGTSGRTFHEQYF.

The chain has TRBV25-1 and TRBJ2-1; TCRdb designates TRBD1, a call that cannot be tested without DNA. The CDR3 contains 14 residues. Germline V lookup: CDR1 MGHDK, CDR2 SYGVNS. CDR3 region: CASSWAGVYNEQFF.

This chain links TRBV5-1 with TRBJ2-7; absent DNA, TCRdb's TRBD1 call cannot be checked. The CDR3 is 15 residues long. Germline values: CDR1 SGHRS, CDR2 YFSETQ. CDR3 region: CASSLVPGGKAEQYF.

The rearrangement joins TRBV11-2 to TRBJ1-4; TCRdb proposes TRBD1, but this gene call is untestable without DNA. The CDR3 has 17 residues. Germline V CDR1 and CDR2: SGHAT, FQNNGV. CDR3 loop: CASSLLAGLPLDEKLFF.